This TCR beta chain was recorded in a study of human T cells and chemical hapten exposure. Broader study findings: Those TCRs sitting above 1 in 1000 frequency stayed the same with DPC sensitization.

This clonotype appeared many times. Its target is unknown. Time point specified: pre-sensitization, week 0. Treatment noted: therapeutic diphenylcyclopropenone sensitization with weekly scalp DPC. Germline V gives CDR1 SGHVS, CDR2 FNYEAQ. V lost 5 bases to trimming and J lost 8 bases, with 22 bases between them. The CDR3 covers 16 residues. Each CDR3 protein gets one entry after TCRdb re-called the RACE reads with MiXCR. The table has tens of thousands of distinct CDR3 sequences, roughly 10% seen once. This sample comprised whole blood, obtained in connection with sensitization to the hapten diphenylcyclopropenone (DPC). The chain couples TRBV7-6 to TRBJ2-1, with D perhaps being TRBD1 or TRBD2 (5 bases each). The receptor was derived from a man aged 40-49 years with alopecia areata. Some clones in this sample may be carry-over from other donors' samples. The CDR3 protein is CASSAFGAANVHEQFF. The CDR3 nucleotides read TGTGCCAGCAGCGCCTTCGGGGCCGCGAATGTTCATGAGCAGTTCTTC.